The entry that follows covers one TCR beta chain sequence. This specimen comes from a study of early T cells in non-severe SARS-CoV-2 infection. MiXCR was run by TCRdb on the 5' RACE reads, yielding one entry per CDR3 protein. The data show tens of thousands of distinct CDR3 sequences, roughly 4% seen once. Germline V gene lookup returns CDR1 SGHTA and CDR2 FQGNSA. The CDR3 runs 18 residues. The junction had 9 bases not matched to a gene; V was cut back by 3 bases and J by 5 bases. The chain employs TRBV7-2 and TRBJ2-1; 14 bases fit TRBD2. The source is an adult who was a healthcare worker with PCR-confirmed SARS-CoV-2 infection or an uninfected control (not recorded which). The sequenced sample was whole blood. The CDR3 nucleotides read TGTGCCAGCAGCTTGACCCCTTCGGGACTAGCGGGAGACAATGAGCAGTTCTTC. Translation: CASSLTPSGLAGDNEQFF. The full variable domain, rest sourced from reference TRBV7-2 and TRBJ2-1, is GAGVSQSPSNKVTEKGKDVELRCDPISGHTALYWYRQSLGQGLEFLIYFQGNSAPDKSGLPSDRFSAERTGGSVSTLTIQRTQQEDSAVYLCASSLTPSGLAGDNEQFFGPGTRLTVL.